This T cell receptor (beta chain) stems from a study of low-dose radiotherapy and immunotherapy resistance in tumors. Overall study context: The authors gave intravenous cyclophosphamide 200 mg/m2 every two weeks, one day before radiation and immunotherapy.

Alpha- and beta-chain coverage of first-strand cDNA came from TRAV- and TRBV-specific primers. For amplifying TCRs, the PCR ran for 15 to 20 cycles with Phusion, which was used together with a constant-region primer and the adapter on the V primers. In vitro transcription amplified the mRNA that had been isolated. MiXCR, run by TCRdb on the reads, gives a single entry per CDR3 protein. This sample has tens of thousands of distinct CDR3 sequences, with around 17% found just once. The time point: before trial treatment. As their treatment, donors received nivolumab, ipilimumab, aspirin, low-dose cyclophosphamide and low-dose radiotherapy. Advanced solid tumors lacking tumor-infiltrating lymphocytes characterized eligible patients. In this sample, this clonotype turned up a few times. This CDR3 comprises 12 residues. CDR1 and CDR2 (germline): SQVTM, ANQGSEA. The V end lost 6 bases, the J end lost 5 bases, and 14 bases lay between the germline ends.

The chain uses TRBV29-1 and TRBJ2-7, with D perhaps TRBD2 (5 bases). Material: PBMCs, obtained before treatment. This clonotype was sampled from a male donor with prostate cancer. The CDR3 region has the DNA TGCAGCGTCCGAGGAGGTCTCAACGAGCAGTACTTC. This gives the protein CSVRGGLNEQYF.